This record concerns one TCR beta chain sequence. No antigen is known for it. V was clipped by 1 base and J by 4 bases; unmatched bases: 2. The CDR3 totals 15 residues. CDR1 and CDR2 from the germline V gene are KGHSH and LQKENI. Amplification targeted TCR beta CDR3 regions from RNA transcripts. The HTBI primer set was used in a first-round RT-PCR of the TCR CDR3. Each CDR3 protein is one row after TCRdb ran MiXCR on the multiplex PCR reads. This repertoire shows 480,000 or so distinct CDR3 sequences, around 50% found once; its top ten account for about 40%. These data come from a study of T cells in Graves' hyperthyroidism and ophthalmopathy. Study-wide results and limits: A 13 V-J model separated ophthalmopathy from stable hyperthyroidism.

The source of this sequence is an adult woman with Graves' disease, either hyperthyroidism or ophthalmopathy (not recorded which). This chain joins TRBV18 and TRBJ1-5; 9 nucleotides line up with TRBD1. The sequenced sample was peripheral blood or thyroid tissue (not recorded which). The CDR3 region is CASSPLGTGNQPQHF. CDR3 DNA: TGTGCCAGCTCACCACTCGGGACAGGGAATCAGCCCCAGCATTTT.